These T cell receptor beta chains were read from a single sample in a study of OX40 agonist ivuxolimab in advanced cancers. The repertoire was sequenced with immunoSEQ multiplex PCR; TCRdb's copy has only in-frame clones and lacks some. The data show around 76,000 clones, with 84% seen just once and 0.95% to 1.3% held by the top ten. The source material was CD4+ or CD8+ T cells sorted from blood, sampled in a trial of the OX40 agonist ivuxolimab. The receptors shown here come from an adult with an advanced solid tumor such as melanoma, head and neck, liver or kidney cancer. The CDR3 runs from the conserved cysteine through the conserved F or W. D genes are given only for firm matches. Expanded clones get a size class; other rows say once, few or many, or leave the size out.

V gene,D gene,J gene,clone size,CDR3 protein,CDR3 DNA
TRBV2,TRBD1,TRBJ1-4,.,CASSETGDEKLFF,TGTGCCAGCAGTGAAACAGGGGATGAAAAACTGTTTTTT
TRBV29-1,TRBD2,TRBJ2-3,.,CSVLTPGLAADTQYF,TGCAGCGTCCTCACGCCCGGACTAGCGGCAGATACGCAGTATTTT
TRBV11-3,.,TRBJ2-3,.,CASSLALGDTLGTQYF,TGTGCCAGCAGCTTAGCTTTGGGCGACACGCTGGGTACGCAGTATTTT
TRBV19,.,TRBJ2-1,.,CASSILWGGGYNEQFF,TGTGCCAGTAGTATATTGTGGGGGGGCGGGTACAATGAGCAGTTCTTC
TRBV6-1,.,TRBJ1-2,.,CASNRDGWAYGYTF,TGTGCCAGCAACCGGGACGGGTGGGCCTATGGCTACACCTTC
TRBV19,TRBD1,TRBJ2-7,.,CASRPGTATYEQYF,TGTGCCAGTAGACCCGGGACAGCCACCTACGAGCAGTACTTC
TRBV13,TRBD2,TRBJ2-7,.,CASSSLGGGTSYEQYF,TGTGCCAGCAGCTCCCTCGGCGGGGGGACTTCCTACGAGCAGTACTTC
TRBV7-2,.,TRBJ1-2,.,CASSLSYGVGYTF,TGTGCCAGCAGCCTTTCGTATGGGGTTGGCTACACCTTC
TRBV6-1,TRBD1,TRBJ1-5,.,CATTTGTIFQPQHF,TGTGCCACTACGACAGGGACAATCTTCCAGCCCCAGCATTTT
TRBV10-3,.,TRBJ2-2,.,CAISFGTTTGELFF,TGTGCCATCAGTTTTGGGACCACCACCGGGGAGCTGTTTTTT
TRBV4-3,.,TRBJ1-1,.,CASSQSVYTEAFF,TGCGCCAGCAGCCAATCGGTCTACACTGAAGCTTTCTTT
TRBV12-5,.,TRBJ1-2,once,CASGLSSYGYTF,TGTGCTAGTGGTTTAAGCAGCTATGGCTACACCTTC
TRBV6-5,TRBD1,TRBJ1-6,.,CASTYLGQGLPLHF,TGTGCCAGCACCTACTTGGGACAGGGACTACCCCTCCACTTT
TRBV4-1,.,TRBJ2-1,.,CASSPGEAYGNEQFF,TGCGCCAGCAGCCCCGGGGAGGCCTACGGCAATGAGCAGTTCTTC
TRBV7-2,.,TRBJ2-7,.,CASSRGIGEHNYYEQYF,TGTGCCAGCAGCCGGGGGATCGGGGAGCACAACTACTACGAGCAGTACTTC
TRBV5-6,.,TRBJ1-1,.,CASSLEVGCTEAFF,TGTGCCAGCAGCTTGGAGGTAGGGTGCACTGAAGCTTTCTTT
TRBV6-5,.,TRBJ1-5,.,CASSPGTRNQPQHF,TGTGCCAGCAGTCCAGGGACGCGCAATCAGCCCCAGCATTTT
TRBV6-5,.,TRBJ2-5,once,CASSYFPRGQETQYF,TGTGCCAGCAGTTATTTCCCCCGGGGCCAAGAGACCCAGTACTTC